Each of the 11 T cell receptor beta chains below was sequenced from the same sample in a study of blood T cells in healthy people across ages. Together with a sample-barcoded 5' primer, a J-beta primer mix was included in a second PCR lasting about 6 to 11 cycles. One entry per CDR3 protein, called by TCRdb with MiXCR from the 5' RACE reads. Counted here are some 640,000 distinct CDR3 sequences, about 30% occurring once; the ten biggest clones make up around 14%. Sequencing input: blood. Source of these receptors: a woman of 80 years or more in good health.

This clonotype has just a few counts. Possible read error: a much larger clone is one base away. The gene calls are TRBV7-9 and TRBJ2-1, with no clear D. Germline V gives CDR1 SEHNR, CDR2 FQNEAQ (reference sequence). The CDR3 covers 10 residues. In nucleotides, the CDR3 is TGTACCAGCAGCTTAGATGAGCAGTTCTTC. Protein product: CTSSLDEQFF.

This clonotype was seen more than once but under ten times. Being one base from a much bigger clone, this may be a read error. The chain joins TRBV20-1 to TRBJ1-5; perhaps TRBD1 as D (5 bases). CDR1 is DFQATT and CDR2 is SNEGSKA in the germline V gene (reference sequence). The CDR3 extends over 15 amino acids. Here the CDR3 reads CSARDGRGGNRPQHF. CDR3 DNA sequence: TGCAGTGCTAGAGATGGGAGGGGCGGGAATCGGCCCCAGCATTTT.

This sequence joins TRBV12-3 or TRBV12-4 and TRBJ1-2; TRBD1 agrees at 10 bases. V gave up 5 bases and J gave up 4 bases; unmatched junction bases: 7. The CDR3 is 15 residues long. The chain's CDR3 is CASSPRQGATYGYTF. The CDR3 DNA reads as TGTGCCAGCAGTCCCCGACAGGGGGCTACCTATGGCTACACCTTC.

The V call is TRBV11-1, the J call TRBJ2-5; D call uncertain. Germline CDR1 reads SGHAT; CDR2 reads FQDESV (reference sequence). The CDR3 covers 13 residues. The germline V and J ends were trimmed by 3 bases and 5 bases, with 10 bases remaining between them. DNA for the CDR3: TGTGCCAGCAGCTTGGAAATCACGGAGACCCAGTACTTC. Translated, it gives CASSLEITETQYF.

The chain links TRBV28 to TRBJ1-2, with D possibly matching TRBD1 (6 bases). V was clipped by 8 bases and J by 6 bases, with 22 bases between them. In germline, CDR1 is MDHEN, CDR2 SYDVKM. The CDR3 is 15 residues long. The CDR3 reads CASYSQGSVTNGYTF. The CDR3 DNA sequence: TGTGCCAGCTATTCTCAGGGGTCGGTAACGAATGGCTACACCTTC.

This clonotype was detected a few times. The rearrangement links TRBV4-2 to TRBJ1-2; 8 nucleotides match TRBD1. Unmatched junction bases numbered 7, after V lost 2 bases and J lost 2 bases. The length of the CDR3 is 16 residues. CDR1 is LGHNA, CDR2 YNFKEQ, per germline. DNA of the CDR3: TGTGCCAGCAGCCAATCGGACAGGGAGGACAACTATGGCTACACCTTC. Protein product: CASSQSDREDNYGYTF.

Many counts were recorded for this clonotype. It may be a read error: a sequence one base away is much more abundant. V and J are TRBV7-7 and TRBJ1-1; D gene unclear. V lost 2 bases and J 1 base, leaving 5 bases between the germline ends. This CDR3 is 13 amino acids long. Germline V gene data show CDR1 as SSHAT and CDR2 as FNYEAQ (reference sequence). The CDR3 DNA follows: TGTGCCAGCAGCTTAAATTGGAACACTGAAGCTTTCTTT. Protein sequence: CASSLNWNTEAFF.

This clonotype was detected only a few times. This may arise from a read error, as a much more abundant clone is one base away. V gene TRBV6-1 combines with J gene TRBJ1-2, with D unresolved. CDR3 length: 14 residues. The germline V gene encodes CDR1 MNHNS and CDR2 SASEGT. Trimming shortened V by 6 bases and J by 4 bases, and 15 bases separated the two germline ends. The CDR3 DNA sequence: TGTGCCAGCAGGGAGCAAGCCGGGGTCTATGGCTACACCTTC. Translation: CASREQAGVYGYTF.

This clonotype was seen at least ten times. The V gene is TRBV20-1, the J gene TRBJ1-5; D call uncertain. Germline CDR1 reads DFQATT; CDR2 reads SNEGSKA (reference sequence). V was cut by 5 bases and J by 0 bases, with 11 bases left in between. This CDR3 has 14 amino acids. This chain's CDR3 is CSAGVQNSNQPQHF. CDR3 in DNA: TGCAGTGCTGGGGTCCAGAATAGCAATCAGCCCCAGCATTTT.

This clonotype was counted a few times. This chain links TRBV4-1 with TRBJ1-1; perhaps TRBD1 as D (6 bases). Germline V gene lookup returns CDR1 MGHRA and CDR2 YSYEKL. The length of the CDR3 is 15 residues. V gave up 4 bases and J gave up 4 bases, with 16 bases separating them. The CDR3 coding sequence is TGCGCCAGCAGCCCGCAGACAGGCACTCTCACTGAAGCTTTCTTT. Translated: CASSPQTGTLTEAFF.

The chain uses TRBV20-1 and TRBJ2-5, with TRBD1 identical over 8 bases. V gave up 3 bases and J gave up 11 bases; unmatched junction bases: 11. Germline CDR1 is DFQATT and CDR2 is SNEGSKA (reference sequence). CDR3 length equals 13 residues. The CDR3 DNA follows: TGCAGTGCTAGCGGCAGGGGGCTGTGGGAGCAGTACTTC. Amino acids: CSASGRGLWEQYF.